The T cell receptor (beta chain) described here comes from a study of T-cell reconstitution after alpha-beta-depleted transplantation in children. Study results and caveats: Several hundred graft clones that had expanded were reportedly the source of alpha-beta T cells about two months after transplant. T-cell numbers and diversity one year post-transplant derived largely from freshly generated T cells. The origin of high day-60 TCRbeta diversity in some patients lay in surviving recipient T cells and thymic progenitors.

Preparation of the TCRbeta library involved a method that used unique molecular identifiers. TCRdb recomputed calls from the PCR reads with MiXCR, one row per CDR3 protein. The sample comprises a few hundred thousand distinct CDR3 sequences, around 25% of which are singletons, and roughly 9.7% rests with the top ten. CDR3 length: 14 residues. The V gene's germline CDR1 is SNHLY and CDR2 FYNNEI. Trimming removed 6 bases from V and 5 bases from J; junction bases left unmatched: 5. This clonotype has only a few counts. As yet, its antigen is unknown. Material: PBMCs, mostly from graft donor cells, obtained 180 days after TCRalphabeta/CD19-depleted stem cell transplant. This chain connects TRBV2 to TRBJ1-4; 8 bases match TRBD1. The source is a male patient between 10 and 17 years old who had a stem cell transplant for acute lymphoblastic leukemia, so the T cells may come from the graft donor. Here the CDR3 DNA reads TGTGCCAGCAGAGCAGGGGGCTCAAATGAAAAACTGTTTTTT. As protein: CASRAGGSNEKLFF.